The 9 T cell receptor beta chains below were found in one sample sequenced in a study of radiation and T cells in renal cell carcinoma. The sample's time point: blood 4 weeks post-SBRT, at nephrectomy. Treatment denoted: 15 Gy SBRT to primary tumor, nephrectomy 4 weeks later. TCRdb keeps only in-frame clones here, not all; method: immunoSEQ multiplex PCR. Among just over 95,000 clones, 80% to 90% were seen once, and the ten largest hold roughly 7.6%. Source: blood, taken from a patient whose treatment included radiotherapy and nephrectomy. These TCRs come from a man aged 60 to 69 with renal cell carcinoma.

V usage is TRBV25-1 and J usage is TRBJ1-1; a weak D match, TRBD1 (5 bases). CDR3 length: 16 residues. From germline, CDR1 is MGHDK and CDR2 SYGVNS. The ends were cut back, 7 bases at V and 6 bases at J, with 24 bases in the middle. The CDR3: CASTDEYRTPFAEAFF. Written as DNA, the CDR3 is TGTGCCAGCACTGACGAGTACAGGACCCCTTTTGCTGAAGCTTTCTTT.

The V and J genes are TRBV10-3 and TRBJ2-7; D is perhaps TRBD1 or TRBD2 (5 bases each). CDR3 length: 13 residues. The V end was cut by 7 bases, the J end by 3 bases, with 13 bases between. CDR1 and CDR2 (germline): ENHRY, SYGVKD. This CDR3 is CAITWDRIYEQYF. The CDR3 DNA follows: TGTGCCATCACCTGGGACCGAATCTACGAGCAGTACTTC.

The chain is built from TRBV7-3 and TRBJ2-5; TRBD2 aligns across 8 bases. Germline V gene lookup returns CDR1 SGHTA and CDR2 FQGTGA. CDR3 length: 15 amino acids. J was trimmed by 9 bases and V by 1 base; bases with no gene match: 10. The CDR3, as DNA: TGTGCCAGCAGCTTAAGCCCAGCGGGAGAGGGGGCCCAGTACTTC. Translating it yields CASSLSPAGEGAQYF.

The V gene is TRBV11-2, the J gene TRBJ2-7; D perhaps matches TRBD2 (5 bases). This CDR3 is 13 amino acids long. V was trimmed by 6 bases and J by 4 bases, leaving 13 bases between them. The V gene's germline CDR1 is SGHAT and CDR2 FQNNGV. The CDR3 sequence is CASRLDGAYEQYF. CDR3 in DNA: TGTGCCAGCAGACTAGACGGAGCGTACGAGCAGTACTTC.

This chain uses TRBV6-5 with TRBJ1-1; D uncertain. With 7 bases removed from V and 3 bases from J, the gap between germline ends came to 12 bases. The CDR3 has 13 amino acids. CDR1 and CDR2 from the germline V gene are MNHEY and SVGAGI. CDR3 in amino acids: CASKEGAYTEAFF. The CDR3 DNA follows: TGTGCCAGCAAGGAGGGCGCGTACACTGAAGCTTTCTTT.

The CDR3 DNA reads TGTGCCAGTAGTATAGACGCTAGCGGGAGATATGAGCAGTTCTTC. It yields the protein CASSIDASGRYEQFF. The genes are TRBV19 and TRBJ2-1; the match to TRBD2 covers 10 bases. In germline, CDR1 is LNHDA, CDR2 SQIVND (reference sequence). V was pared by 0 bases and J by 8 bases, with 4 bases of the junction left unmatched. The length of the CDR3 is 15 residues.

CDR3: CASSDSGTASSYEQYF. The DNA for the CDR3 is TGTGCCAGCAGTGACTCCGGGACGGCAAGCTCCTACGAGCAGTACTTC. The rearrangement links TRBV6-4 to TRBJ2-7; D is tentatively TRBD1 or TRBD2 (5 bases each). The CDR3 has 16 residues. Germline-derived CDR1 and CDR2 are MRHNA and SNTAGT. Trimming removed 0 bases from V and 0 bases from J, with 12 bases in between.

This chain joins TRBV27 and TRBJ2-6; 10 bases align to TRBD1. V lost 5 bases, J lost 2 bases, and 6 bases stayed unmatched. Germline loops: CDR1 MNHEY, CDR2 SMNVEV (reference sequence). The CDR3 is 17 residues long. This chain's CDR3 is CASSPGTGAPGANVLTF. The CDR3 DNA is TGTGCCAGCAGTCCCGGGACAGGGGCTCCTGGGGCCAACGTCCTGACTTTC.

The genes are TRBV5-1 and TRBJ2-5; no reliable D call. V lost 0 bases and J lost 5, with 11 bases in between. The CDR3 covers 14 residues. Per germline, CDR1 SGHRS and CDR2 YFSETQ. CDR3 coding DNA: TGCGCCAGCAGCTTGGAGAGGCCCCGCGAGACCCAGTACTTC. This encodes CASSLERPRETQYF.